This TCR beta chain was observed in a study of T cells in Graves' hyperthyroidism and ophthalmopathy. Study-wide findings and caveats: Ophthalmopathy got predicted by the model a median about six months before its onset.

The V and J ends lost 3 bases and 5 bases respectively, with 10 bases between them. CDR3 length equals 13 residues. The germline V gene has CDR1 SNHLY and CDR2 FYNNEI. This clonotype has ten or more counts. Its antigen is not identified. TCR beta CDR3 regions were amplified from RNA transcripts. During a first-round RT-PCR of the TCR CDR3, the HTBI primer set was used. TCRdb reprocessed the multiplex PCR reads via MiXCR and lists one record per CDR3 protein. The table shows around 580,000 distinct CDR3 sequences, with about 45% occurring only once. Not enrolled were patients with uncontrolled infection, other autoimmune disease, pregnancy or lactation. Diagnostic decisions used clinical symptoms, serum thyroxine and TRAb, thyroid ultrasound and orbital computed tomography.

This chain connects TRBV2 to TRBJ2-5; D is unclear. The specimen sequenced was peripheral blood or thyroid tissue (not recorded which). This sequence was found in a woman between 18 and 30 years old with Graves' hyperthyroidism. The CDR3, as DNA: TGTGCCAGCAGTGAGGGTATTTCGGAGACCCAGTACTTC. Residues: CASSEGISETQYF.